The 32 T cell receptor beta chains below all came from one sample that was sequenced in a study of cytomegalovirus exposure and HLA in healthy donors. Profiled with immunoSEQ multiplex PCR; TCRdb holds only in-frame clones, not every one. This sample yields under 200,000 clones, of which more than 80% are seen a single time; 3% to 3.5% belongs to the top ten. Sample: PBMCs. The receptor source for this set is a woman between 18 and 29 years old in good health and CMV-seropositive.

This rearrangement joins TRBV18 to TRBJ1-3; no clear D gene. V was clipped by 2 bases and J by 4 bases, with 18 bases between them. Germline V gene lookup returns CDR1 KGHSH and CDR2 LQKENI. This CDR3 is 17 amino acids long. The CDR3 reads CASSPMLPALPGNTIYF. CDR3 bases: TGTGCCAGCTCACCAATGCTCCCCGCTCTACCCGGAAACACCATATATTTT. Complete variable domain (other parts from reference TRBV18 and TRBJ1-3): NAGVMQNPRHLVRRRGQEARLRCSPMKGHSHVYWYRQLPEEGLKFMVYLQKENIIDESGMPKERFSAEFPKEGPSILRIQQVVRGDSAAYFCASSPMLPALPGNTIYFGEGSWLTVV.

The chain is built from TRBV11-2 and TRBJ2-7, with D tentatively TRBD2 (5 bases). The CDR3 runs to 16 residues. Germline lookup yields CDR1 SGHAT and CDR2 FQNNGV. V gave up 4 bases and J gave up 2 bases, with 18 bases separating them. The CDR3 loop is CASSSSAGDGTYEQYF. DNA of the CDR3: TGTGCCAGCAGCTCCTCTGCGGGTGATGGGACCTACGAGCAGTACTTC. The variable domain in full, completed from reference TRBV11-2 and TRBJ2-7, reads EAGVAQSPRYKIIEKRQSVAFWCNPISGHATLYWYQQILGQGPKLLIQFQNNGVVDDSQLPKDRFSAERLKGVDSTLKIQPAKLEDSAVYLCASSSSAGDGTYEQYFGPGTRLTVT.

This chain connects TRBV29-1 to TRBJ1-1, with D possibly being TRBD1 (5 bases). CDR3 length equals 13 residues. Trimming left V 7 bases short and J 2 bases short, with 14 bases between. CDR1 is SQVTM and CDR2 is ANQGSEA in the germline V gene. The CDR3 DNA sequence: TGCAGCGGGAACACAGGTTACAACACTGAAGCTTTCTTT. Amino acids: CSGNTGYNTEAFF.

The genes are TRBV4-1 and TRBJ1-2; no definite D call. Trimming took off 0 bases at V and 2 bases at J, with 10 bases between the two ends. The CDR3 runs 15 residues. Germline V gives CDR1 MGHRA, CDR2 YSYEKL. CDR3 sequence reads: CASSQDWVGNYGYTF. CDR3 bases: TGCGCCAGCAGCCAAGACTGGGTCGGGAACTATGGCTACACCTTC.

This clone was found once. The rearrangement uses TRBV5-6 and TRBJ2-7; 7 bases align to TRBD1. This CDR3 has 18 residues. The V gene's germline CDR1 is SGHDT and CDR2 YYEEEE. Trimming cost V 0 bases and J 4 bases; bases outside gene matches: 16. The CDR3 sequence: CASSLVWGTVRPSYEQYF. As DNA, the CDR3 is TGTGCCAGCAGCTTGGTTTGGGGGACAGTGAGGCCCTCTTACGAGCAGTACTTC.

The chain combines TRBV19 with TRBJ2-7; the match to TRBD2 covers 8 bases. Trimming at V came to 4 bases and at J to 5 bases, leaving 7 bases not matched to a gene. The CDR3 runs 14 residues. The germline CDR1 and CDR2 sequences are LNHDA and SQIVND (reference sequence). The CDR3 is CASSTPPGGDEQYF. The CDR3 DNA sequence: TGTGCCAGTAGTACTCCCCCCGGGGGGGACGAGCAGTACTTC.

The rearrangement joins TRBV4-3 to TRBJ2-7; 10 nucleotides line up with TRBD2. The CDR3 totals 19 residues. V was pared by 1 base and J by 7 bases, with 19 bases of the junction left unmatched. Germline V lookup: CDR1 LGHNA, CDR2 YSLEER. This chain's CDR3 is CASSQGSRLAGSPGGEQYF. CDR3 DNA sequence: TGCGCCAGCAGCCAAGGGTCTAGACTAGCGGGCTCCCCGGGAGGTGAGCAGTACTTC.

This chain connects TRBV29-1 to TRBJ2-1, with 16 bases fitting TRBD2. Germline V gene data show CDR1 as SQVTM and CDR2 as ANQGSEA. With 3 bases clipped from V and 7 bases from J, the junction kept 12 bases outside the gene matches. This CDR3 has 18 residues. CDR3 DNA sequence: TGCAGCGTTGAGGGCGAGGGACTAGCGGGGGGGCTCTATAATGAGCAGTTCTTC. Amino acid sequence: CSVEGEGLAGGLYNEQFF.

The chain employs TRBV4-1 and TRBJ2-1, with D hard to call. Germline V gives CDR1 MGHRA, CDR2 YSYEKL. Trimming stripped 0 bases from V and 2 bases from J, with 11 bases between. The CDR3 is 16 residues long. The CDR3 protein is CASSQEGVIAYNEQFF. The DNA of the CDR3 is TGCGCCAGCAGCCAAGAAGGAGTGATAGCCTACAATGAGCAGTTCTTC.

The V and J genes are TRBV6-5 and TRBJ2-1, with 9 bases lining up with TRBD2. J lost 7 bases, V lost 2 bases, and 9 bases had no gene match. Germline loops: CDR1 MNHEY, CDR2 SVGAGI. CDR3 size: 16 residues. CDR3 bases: TGTGCCAGCAGTTACAATGCGGGAGGGCCGAATAATGAGCAGTTCTTC. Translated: CASSYNAGGPNNEQFF.

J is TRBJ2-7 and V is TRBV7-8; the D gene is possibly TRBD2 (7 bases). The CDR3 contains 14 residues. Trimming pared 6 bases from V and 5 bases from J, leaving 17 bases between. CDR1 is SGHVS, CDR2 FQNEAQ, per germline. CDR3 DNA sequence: TGTGCCAGCAGTCCCTGGGGGGGGCGCGACGAGCAGTACTTC. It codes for CASSPWGGRDEQYF.

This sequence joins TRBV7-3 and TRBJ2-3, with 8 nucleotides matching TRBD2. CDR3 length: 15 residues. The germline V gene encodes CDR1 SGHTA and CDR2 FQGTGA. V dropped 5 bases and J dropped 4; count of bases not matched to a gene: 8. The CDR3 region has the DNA TGTGCCAGCAGCCCGAGCGGGAGTCGCGCAGATACGCAGTATTTT. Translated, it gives CASSPSGSRADTQYF.

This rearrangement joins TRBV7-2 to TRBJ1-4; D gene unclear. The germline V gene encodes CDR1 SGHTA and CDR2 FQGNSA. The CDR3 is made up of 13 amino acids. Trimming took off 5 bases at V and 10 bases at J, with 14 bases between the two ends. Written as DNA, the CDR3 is TGTGCCAGCAGCACCGGCCTGCCGGGAAAACTGTTTTTT. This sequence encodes CASSTGLPGKLFF.

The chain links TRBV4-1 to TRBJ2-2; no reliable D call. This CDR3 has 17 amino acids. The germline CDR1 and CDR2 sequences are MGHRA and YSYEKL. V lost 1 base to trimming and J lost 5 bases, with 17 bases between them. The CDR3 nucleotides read TGCGCCAGCAGCCAAGTTTATGCACCGGAGAGAACCGGGGAGCTGTTTTTT. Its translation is CASSQVYAPERTGELFF.

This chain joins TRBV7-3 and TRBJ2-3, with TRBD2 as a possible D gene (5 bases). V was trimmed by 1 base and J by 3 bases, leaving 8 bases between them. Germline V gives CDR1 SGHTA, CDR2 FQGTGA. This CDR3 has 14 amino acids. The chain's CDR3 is CASSLIGGTDTQYF. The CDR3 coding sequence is TGTGCCAGCAGCTTAATCGGAGGAACAGATACGCAGTATTTT.

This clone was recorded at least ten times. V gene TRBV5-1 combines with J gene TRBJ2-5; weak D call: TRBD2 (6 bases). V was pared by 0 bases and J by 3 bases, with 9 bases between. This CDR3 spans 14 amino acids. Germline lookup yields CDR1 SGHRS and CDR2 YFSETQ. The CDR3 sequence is CASSLAREKETQYF. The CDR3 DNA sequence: TGCGCCAGCAGCTTGGCACGGGAGAAAGAGACCCAGTACTTC.

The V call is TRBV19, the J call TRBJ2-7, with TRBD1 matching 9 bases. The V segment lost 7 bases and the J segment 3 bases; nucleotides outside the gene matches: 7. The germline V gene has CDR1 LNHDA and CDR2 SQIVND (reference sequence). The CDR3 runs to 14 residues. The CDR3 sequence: CASNSRGQGYEQYF. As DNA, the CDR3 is TGTGCCAGTAACTCGAGGGGACAGGGCTACGAGCAGTACTTC.

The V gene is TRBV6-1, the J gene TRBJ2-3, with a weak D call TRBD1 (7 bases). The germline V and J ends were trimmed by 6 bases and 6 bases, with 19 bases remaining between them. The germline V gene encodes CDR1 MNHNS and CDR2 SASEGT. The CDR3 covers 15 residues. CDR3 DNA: TGTGCCAGCAGAGCGAGACAGGGAGGTTCGGATACGCAGTATTTT. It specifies CASRARQGGSDTQYF.

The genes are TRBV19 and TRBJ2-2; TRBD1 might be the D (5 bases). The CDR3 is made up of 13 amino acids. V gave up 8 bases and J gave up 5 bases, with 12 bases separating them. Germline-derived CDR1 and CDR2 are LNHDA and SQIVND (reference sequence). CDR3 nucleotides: TGTGCCAGTGGTTTGTCAGGGACCGGGGAGCTGTTTTTT. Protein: CASGLSGTGELFF.

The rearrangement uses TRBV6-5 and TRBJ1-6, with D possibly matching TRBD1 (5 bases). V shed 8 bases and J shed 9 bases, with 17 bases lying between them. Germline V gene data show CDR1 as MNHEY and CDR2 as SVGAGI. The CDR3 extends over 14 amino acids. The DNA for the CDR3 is TGTGCCAGCTCGAGTACGGGGGTTACTTCACCCCTCCACTTT. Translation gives CASSSTGVTSPLHF.

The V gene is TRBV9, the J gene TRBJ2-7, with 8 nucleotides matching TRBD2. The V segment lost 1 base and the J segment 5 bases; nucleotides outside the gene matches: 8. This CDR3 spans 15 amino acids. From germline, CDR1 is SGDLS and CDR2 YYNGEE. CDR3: CASSVNSGVPNEQYF. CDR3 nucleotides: TGTGCCAGCAGCGTAAATAGCGGGGTGCCCAACGAGCAGTACTTC.

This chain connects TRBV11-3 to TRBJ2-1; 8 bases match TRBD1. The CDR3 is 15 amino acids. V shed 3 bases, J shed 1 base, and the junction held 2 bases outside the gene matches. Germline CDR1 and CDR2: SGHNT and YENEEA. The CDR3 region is CASSLRQGSYNEQFF. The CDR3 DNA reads TGTGCCAGCAGCTTGCGACAGGGGTCCTACAATGAGCAGTTCTTC.

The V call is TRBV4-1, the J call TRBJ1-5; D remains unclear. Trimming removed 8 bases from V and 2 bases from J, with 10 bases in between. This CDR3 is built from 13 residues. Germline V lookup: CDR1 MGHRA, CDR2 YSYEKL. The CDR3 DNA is TGCGCCAGCTCCGCCCGGGGCAATCAGCCCCAGCATTTT. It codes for CASSARGNQPQHF.

The DNA of the CDR3 is TGTGCCAGCAGCTGGGGGACTAGCGGGAACACCGGGGAGCTGTTTTTT. Protein: CASSWGTSGNTGELFF. The V and J genes are TRBV13 and TRBJ2-2; 11 bases align to TRBD2. Looked up from germline, CDR1 is PRHDT and CDR2 is FYEKMQ (reference sequence). The J segment lost 1 base and the V segment lost 4 bases, leaving 2 bases of the junction unmatched. This CDR3 has 16 amino acids.

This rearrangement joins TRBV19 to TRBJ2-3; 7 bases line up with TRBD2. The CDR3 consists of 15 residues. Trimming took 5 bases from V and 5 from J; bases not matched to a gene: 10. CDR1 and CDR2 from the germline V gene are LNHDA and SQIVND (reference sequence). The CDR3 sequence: CASSDGGSGGDTQYF. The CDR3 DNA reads TGTGCCAGTAGTGACGGGGGGTCCGGAGGAGATACGCAGTATTTT.

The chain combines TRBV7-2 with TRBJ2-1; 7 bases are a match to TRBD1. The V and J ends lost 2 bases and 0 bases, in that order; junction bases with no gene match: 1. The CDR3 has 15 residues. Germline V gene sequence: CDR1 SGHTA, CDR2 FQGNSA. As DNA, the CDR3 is TGTGCCAGCAGCTTAAGGGGGCCCTCCTACAATGAGCAGTTCTTC. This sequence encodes CASSLRGPSYNEQFF.

DNA of the CDR3: TGTGCCAGCAGTGAGGAGCGTGAGCAGTTCTTC. Translated: CASSEEREQFF. This rearrangement joins TRBV2 to TRBJ2-1; no firm D call. Germline values: CDR1 SNHLY, CDR2 FYNNEI. The ends were cut back, 3 bases at V and 9 bases at J, with 6 bases in the middle. The CDR3 runs to 11 residues.

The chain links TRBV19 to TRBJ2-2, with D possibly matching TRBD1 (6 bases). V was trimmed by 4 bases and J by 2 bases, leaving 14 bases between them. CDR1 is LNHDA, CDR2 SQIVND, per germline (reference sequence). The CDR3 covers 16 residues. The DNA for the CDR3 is TGTGCCAGTAGTAACTCCGGGACACCTAACACCGGGGAGCTGTTTTTT. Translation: CASSNSGTPNTGELFF.

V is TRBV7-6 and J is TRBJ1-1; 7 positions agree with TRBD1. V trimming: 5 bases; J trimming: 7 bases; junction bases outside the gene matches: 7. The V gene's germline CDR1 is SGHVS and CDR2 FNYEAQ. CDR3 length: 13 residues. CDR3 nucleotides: TGTGCCAGCAGCAAGACAAGGGACAGTGAAGCTTTCTTT. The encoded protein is CASSKTRDSEAFF.

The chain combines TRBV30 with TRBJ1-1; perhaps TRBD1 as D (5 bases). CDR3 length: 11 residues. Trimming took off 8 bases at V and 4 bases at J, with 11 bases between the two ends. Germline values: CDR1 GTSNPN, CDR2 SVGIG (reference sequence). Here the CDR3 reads CAGGVSTEAFF. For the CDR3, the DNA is TGTGCCGGAGGGGTCAGCACTGAAGCTTTCTTT.

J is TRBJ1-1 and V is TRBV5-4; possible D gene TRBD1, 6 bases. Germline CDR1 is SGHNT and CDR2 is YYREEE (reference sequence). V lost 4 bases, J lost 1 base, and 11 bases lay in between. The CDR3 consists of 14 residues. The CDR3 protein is CASSLQGPNTEAFF. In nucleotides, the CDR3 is TGTGCCAGCAGCCTACAGGGCCCGAACACTGAAGCTTTCTTT. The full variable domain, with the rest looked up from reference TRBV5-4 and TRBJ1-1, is ETGVTQSPTHLIKTRGQQVTLRCSSQSGHNTVSWYQQALGQGPQFIFQYYREEENGRGNFPPRFSGLQFPNYSSELNVNALELDDSALYLCASSLQGPNTEAFFGQGTRLTVV.

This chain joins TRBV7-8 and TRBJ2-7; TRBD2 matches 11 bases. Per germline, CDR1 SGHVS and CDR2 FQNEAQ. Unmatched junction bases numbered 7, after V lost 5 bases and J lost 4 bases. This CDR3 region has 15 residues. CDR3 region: CASSVSGTSGYEQYF. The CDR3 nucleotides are TGTGCCAGCAGCGTATCCGGGACTAGCGGTTACGAGCAGTACTTC.